One and the same sample provided the 32 T cell receptor beta chains below, sequenced in a study of shared clonotypes between healthy human individuals. CD45RO-negative, CCR7-positively selected cells formed the naive CD8 fraction, excluding terminally differentiated effector memory CD45RA+ cells. Only in-frame clones appear in the TCRdb table, and some are missing; sequencing was by immunoSEQ multiplex PCR. The table records some 800,000 clones, approximately 92% of them present only once. The sequencing input was naive CD8+ T cells sorted from blood. Receptors were obtained from a man in his thirties or forties in good health.

This clone occurred once. This sequence joins TRBV29-1 and TRBJ1-3; no firm D call. The CDR3 length is 13 residues. Germline V CDR1 and CDR2: SQVTM, ANQGSEA. V gave up 4 bases and J gave up 0 bases, with 7 bases separating them. CDR3 sequence reads: CSVVGSSGNTIYF. In nucleotides, the CDR3 is TGCAGCGTTGTTGGGAGCTCTGGAAACACCATATATTTT.

The rearrangement joins TRBV7-9 to TRBJ1-5; D not certain. There are 14 residues in the CDR3. CDR1 is SEHNR and CDR2 is FQNEAQ in the germline V gene (reference sequence). The V end lost 1 base, the J end lost 4 bases, and 8 bases lay between the germline ends. The CDR3 DNA reads as TGTGCCAGCAGCTTAGGGACGTTGAATCAGCCCCAGCATTTT. This encodes CASSLGTLNQPQHF.

This clone was seen a single time. The gene calls are TRBV27 and TRBJ2-7, with D possibly called TRBD1 or TRBD2 (5 bases each). This CDR3 spans 15 amino acids. Germline CDR1 reads MNHEY; CDR2 reads SMNVEV (reference sequence). V was pared by 5 bases and J by 6 bases, with 20 bases between. In nucleotides, the CDR3 is TGTGCCAGCAGTCTTGGGACCGCAATTTTTGGCGAGCAGTACTTC. This translates into CASSLGTAIFGEQYF.

This clone was picked up a small number of times. One base away lies a much larger clone, so this may be a sequencing read error. V and J are TRBV9 and TRBJ1-2; D is unclear. The CDR3 loop spans 12 amino acids. Germline V gene data show CDR1 as SGDLS and CDR2 as YYNGEE. The V end was cut by 4 bases, the J end by 3 bases, with 7 bases between. The CDR3 loop reads CASSPGDYGYTF. CDR3 sequence (DNA): TGTGCCAGCAGCCCCGGGGACTATGGCTACACCTTC.

The chain uses TRBV5-1 and TRBJ2-1; D call uncertain. Germline CDR1 SGHRS, CDR2 YFSETQ. The CDR3 has 14 amino acids. V dropped 4 bases and J dropped 3 bases, with 11 bases sitting between them. This CDR3 reads CASSTLEVYNEQFF. CDR3 DNA sequence: TGCGCCAGCAGCACCTTAGAAGTCTACAATGAGCAGTTCTTC.

This chain joins TRBV9 and TRBJ2-7; D is undetermined. The germline V gene has CDR1 SGDLS and CDR2 YYNGEE. Trimming removed 4 bases at V and 0 bases at J, with 14 bases between. The CDR3 has 15 residues. DNA for the CDR3: TGTGCCAGCAGCCCCTCATCTGGCGTCTCCTACGAGCAGTACTTC. The encoded protein is CASSPSSGVSYEQYF.

Notes on this clone: The sample holds other DNA sequences that translate to the same CDR3. The rearrangement links TRBV2 to TRBJ2-1; unclear D gene. Trimming pared 4 bases from V and 3 bases from J, leaving 7 bases between. The CDR3 contains 13 residues. The V gene's germline CDR1 is SNHLY and CDR2 FYNNEI. CDR3 sequence: CASSGADYNEQFF. As DNA, the CDR3 is TGTGCCAGCAGTGGTGCAGACTACAATGAGCAGTTCTTC.

The chain has TRBV7-9 and TRBJ2-1; 12 nucleotides align to TRBD2. Germline V gene lookup returns CDR1 SEHNR and CDR2 FQNEAQ (reference sequence). This CDR3 is 18 amino acids long. The junction had 12 bases not matched to a gene; V was cut back by 1 base and J by 8 bases. The CDR3, as DNA: TGTGCCAGCAGCTTAGTCGTGACTAGCGGGAGAGGCGGGTATGAGCAGTTCTTC. Translation: CASSLVVTSGRGGYEQFF.

This chain links TRBV19 with TRBJ2-2, with TRBD2 identical over 9 bases. V trimming: 1 base; J trimming: 7 bases; junction bases outside the gene matches: 10. This CDR3 is built from 17 residues. Germline V gives CDR1 LNHDA, CDR2 SQIVND (reference sequence). The CDR3 sequence is CASSIGLREGSVGELFF. The CDR3, as DNA: TGTGCCAGTAGTATAGGCCTGCGGGAGGGCTCGGTCGGGGAGCTGTTTTTT.

The chain recombines TRBV4-1 with TRBJ2-7, with 9 bases fitting TRBD1. Losses at the gene ends were 4 bases for V and 2 bases for J; bases not matched to a gene: 6. Per the germline V gene, CDR1 is MGHRA and CDR2 is YSYEKL. This CDR3 contains 15 residues. The CDR3 DNA follows: TGCGCCAGCAGCCTACAGGGGGCGCTTACCTACGAGCAGTACTTC. The encoded protein is CASSLQGALTYEQYF.

This clone occurred once. The rearrangement links TRBV11-2 to TRBJ2-7; 9 bases are shared with TRBD1. The CDR3 has 16 amino acids. Germline V CDR1 and CDR2: SGHAT, FQNNGV. The V and J ends lost 4 bases and 4 bases, in that order; junction bases with no gene match: 11. The chain's CDR3 is CASSSRGTGIAYEQYF. CDR3 in DNA: TGTGCCAGCAGCTCTAGGGGGACAGGGATCGCGTACGAGCAGTACTTC.

The genes are TRBV9 and TRBJ2-2, with 12 bases lining up with TRBD1. The CDR3 runs 15 residues. CDR1 and CDR2 from the germline V gene are SGDLS and YYNGEE. The V segment lost 2 bases and the J segment 7 bases; nucleotides outside the gene matches: 3. CDR3 DNA sequence: TGTGCCAGCAGCGTTGGGACAGGGGGCGGCGGGGAGCTGTTTTTT. This encodes CASSVGTGGGGELFF. The variable domain in full, completed from reference TRBV9 and TRBJ2-2, reads DSGVTQTPKHLITATGQRVTLRCSPRSGDLSVYWYQQSLDQGLQFLIQYYNGEERAKGNILERFSAQQFPDLHSELNLSSLELGDSALYFCASSVGTGGGGELFFGEGSRLTVL.

The chain recombines TRBV28 with TRBJ2-5; the D is unclear. The CDR3 totals 13 residues. The V end was cut by 5 bases, the J end by 0 bases, with 7 bases between. Germline loops: CDR1 MDHEN, CDR2 SYDVKM. In DNA form, the CDR3 reads TGTGCCAGCAGTCCGTACTACCAAGAGACCCAGTACTTC. This encodes CASSPYYQETQYF.

V and J are TRBV19 and TRBJ2-7, with 7 bases identical to TRBD1. CDR1 LNHDA and CDR2 SQIVND come from the germline V gene (reference sequence). J lost 6 bases, V lost 5 bases, and 10 bases had no gene match. This CDR3 contains 14 residues. CDR3 region: CASSLTGVSGEQYF. CDR3 in DNA: TGTGCCAGTAGTCTAACAGGGGTGAGCGGCGAGCAGTACTTC.

J is TRBJ1-1 and V is TRBV7-2; D call uncertain. Germline CDR1 reads SGHTA; CDR2 reads FQGNSA. This CDR3 region has 14 residues. Trimming took off 5 bases at V and 3 bases at J, with 13 bases between the two ends. CDR3 loop: CASSLLLGDTEAFF. As DNA, the CDR3 is TGTGCCAGCAGCCTGCTGCTCGGGGACACTGAAGCTTTCTTT.

On this clone: Distinct nucleotide sequences in the sample also encode this CDR3. This chain links TRBV10-1 with TRBJ2-3; D gene unclear. The V gene lost 3 bases and the J gene lost 0 bases, with 4 bases spanning the gap. This CDR3 comprises 13 residues. Germline lookup yields CDR1 WNHNN and CDR2 SYGVQD (reference sequence). The CDR3 here is CASSDGSTDTQYF. CDR3 DNA sequence: TGCGCCAGCAGTGATGGGAGCACAGATACGCAGTATTTT.

The chain employs TRBV6-6 and TRBJ1-1; the match to TRBD1 covers 7 bases. Looked up from germline, CDR1 is MNHNY and CDR2 is SVGAGI (reference sequence). This CDR3 has 15 amino acids. The V gene end was trimmed by 0 bases and the J gene end by 6 bases; junction bases not matched to a gene: 7. CDR3 DNA: TGTGCCAGCAGTTACTCTGGGCAGGGGGTCGCTGAAGCTTTCTTT. Protein product: CASSYSGQGVAEAFF.

This rearrangement joins TRBV11-2 to TRBJ2-2; unclear D gene. Germline lookup yields CDR1 SGHAT and CDR2 FQNNGV. CDR3 length: 11 amino acids. Trimming shortened V by 3 bases and J by 7 bases, and 3 bases separated the two germline ends. Here the CDR3 DNA reads TGTGCCAGCAGCTTGAGCGGGGAGCTGTTTTTT. Its protein is CASSLSGELFF. Filled out from reference TRBV11-2 and TRBJ2-2, the complete variable domain reads EAGVAQSPRYKIIEKRQSVAFWCNPISGHATLYWYQQILGQGPKLLIQFQNNGVVDDSQLPKDRFSAERLKGVDSTLKIQPAKLEDSAVYLCASSLSGELFFGEGSRLTVL.

The chain recombines TRBV7-9 with TRBJ2-7, with 10 nucleotides matching TRBD2. Germline V gives CDR1 SEHNR, CDR2 FQNEAQ (reference sequence). The junction had 6 bases not matched to a gene; V was cut back by 1 base and J by 0 bases. The CDR3 has 17 amino acids. In DNA, the CDR3 is TGTGCCAGCAGCTTAGACCCCCCTAGCGGGAGCTCCTACGAGCAGTACTTC. It specifies CASSLDPPSGSSYEQYF.

The CDR3: CASSYATRDTGELFF. The CDR3 region has the DNA TGTGCCAGCAGCTACGCTACGAGGGACACCGGGGAGCTGTTTTTT. The chain combines TRBV6-5 with TRBJ2-2, with D perhaps TRBD2 (5 bases). Trimming took 6 bases from V and 3 from J, leaving 14 bases between them. CDR3 length equals 15 residues. In germline, CDR1 is MNHEY, CDR2 SVGAGI.

V and J are TRBV6-5 and TRBJ2-7; 14 positions match TRBD2. The CDR3 has 15 amino acids. The V gene end was trimmed by 2 bases and the J gene end by 7 bases; junction bases not matched to a gene: 4. Germline CDR1 reads MNHEY; CDR2 reads SVGAGI. This CDR3 is CASSYGGLAGVEQYF. The CDR3 coding sequence is TGTGCCAGCAGTTACGGGGGACTAGCGGGAGTGGAGCAGTACTTC.

This CDR3 is CASSLVGTHYNEQFF. DNA for the CDR3: TGTGCCAGCAGCTTAGTTGGGACCCACTACAATGAGCAGTTCTTC. The chain joins TRBV7-9 to TRBJ2-1; D possibly matches TRBD1 or TRBD2 (5 bases each). Trimming stripped 1 base from V and 3 bases from J, with 10 bases between. CDR3 length equals 15 residues. CDR1 SEHNR and CDR2 FQNEAQ come from the germline V gene (reference sequence).

At least ten counts were recorded for this clone. The same CDR3 also results from other DNA sequences found in this sample. The chain recombines TRBV6-1 with TRBJ2-7; the D is unclear. V lost 3 bases, J lost 3 bases, and 3 bases lay in between. CDR1 is MNHNS and CDR2 is SASEGT in the germline V gene. The CDR3 is made up of 11 amino acids. The CDR3 protein is CASSEHYEQYF. In DNA, the CDR3 is TGTGCCAGCAGTGAGCACTACGAGCAGTACTTC.

This clone was found once. The chain couples TRBV10-3 to TRBJ2-3; D not resolved. Germline V gene data show CDR1 as ENHRY and CDR2 as SYGVKD. CDR3 length equals 17 residues. V lost 0 bases to trimming and J lost 2 bases, with 15 bases between them. CDR3 DNA sequence: TGTGCCATCAGTGAGTCGCTCACGAGAACTTCCACAGATACGCAGTATTTT. Translating gives CAISESLTRTSTDTQYF.

V is TRBV6-5 and J is TRBJ1-1, with D hard to call. CDR1 MNHEY and CDR2 SVGAGI come from the germline V gene. CDR3 length equals 15 residues. Trimming stripped 5 bases from V and 5 bases from J, with 18 bases between. Here the CDR3 reads CASSALPVWDTEAFF. DNA of the CDR3: TGTGCCAGCAGTGCGCTTCCGGTTTGGGATACTGAAGCTTTCTTT.

This chain uses TRBV6-5 with TRBJ2-7, with D perhaps TRBD1 or TRBD2 (6 bases each). The CDR3 length is 14 residues. Trimming cost V 6 bases and J 7 bases, with 19 bases left between them. Germline CDR1 is MNHEY and CDR2 is SVGAGI. The CDR3 DNA sequence: TGTGCCAGCAGCCCTGGGGGCGGCGGAGGGGAGCAGTACTTC. This codes for CASSPGGGGGEQYF.

The chain has TRBV29-1 and TRBJ2-1, with 16 positions matching TRBD2. The CDR3 extends over 17 amino acids. J gave up 3 bases and V 7 bases, and 9 bases lay outside the gene matches. CDR1 is SQVTM, CDR2 ANQGSEA, per germline. For the CDR3, the DNA is TGCAGCGCTAGGGGACTAGCGGGAGGGCGAGTCTACAATGAGCAGTTCTTC. Amino acids: CSARGLAGGRVYNEQFF.

The chain recombines TRBV5-1 with TRBJ2-2; 9 nucleotides align to TRBD2. The V and J ends lost 0 bases and 5 bases, in that order; junction bases with no gene match: 8. The CDR3 runs 17 residues. Looked up from germline, CDR1 is SGHRS and CDR2 is YFSETQ. CDR3 residues: CASSLVASGESTGELFF. The CDR3 nucleotides read TGCGCCAGCAGCTTGGTCGCTAGCGGGGAGAGTACCGGGGAGCTGTTTTTT.

The V call is TRBV7-8, the J call TRBJ2-3; possibly TRBD1 for D (6 bases). The germline V gene encodes CDR1 SGHVS and CDR2 FQNEAQ. The CDR3 consists of 14 residues. The V end was cut by 5 bases, the J end by 2 bases, with 11 bases between. The DNA for the CDR3 is TGTGCCAGCAGCCCACGGACAGACACAGATACGCAGTATTTT. Translated, it gives CASSPRTDTDTQYF.

V is TRBV7-9 and J is TRBJ2-1, with a tentative D call TRBD1 (6 bases). CDR1 is SEHNR, CDR2 FQNEAQ, per germline (reference sequence). Trimming took off 5 bases at V and 1 base at J, with 12 bases between the two ends. CDR3 size: 15 residues. CDR3 nucleotides: TGTGCCAGCAGCGTAAGGACAGTATCCTACAATGAGCAGTTCTTC. Translating it yields CASSVRTVSYNEQFF.

This chain links TRBV7-9 with TRBJ2-7; 8 nucleotides match TRBD1. With 5 bases clipped from V and 2 bases from J, the junction kept 5 bases outside the gene matches. The germline V gene encodes CDR1 SEHNR and CDR2 FQNEAQ (reference sequence). This CDR3 has 14 amino acids. The CDR3 reads CASSQGQGTYEQYF. The DNA for the CDR3 is TGTGCCAGCAGCCAAGGACAGGGAACCTACGAGCAGTACTTC.

The CDR3 DNA sequence: TGTGCCAGCAGTTTGAACTCGGTAGAGACCCAGTACTTC. Amino acid sequence: CASSLNSVETQYF. The chain joins TRBV27 to TRBJ2-5; D call uncertain. V was shortened by 3 bases and J by 4 bases, with 9 bases between the two germline ends. Per the germline V gene, CDR1 is MNHEY and CDR2 is SMNVEV (reference sequence). The CDR3 is 13 amino acids.